The source of this T cell receptor beta chain is a study of cytomegalovirus exposure and HLA in healthy donors. Overall study findings and caveats: TRBV6-2, TRBV6-3 and some other V segments were unresolvable in 87-base-pair reads. A few CMV-associated chains were confirmed in vitro to be specific for CMV antigens.

Researchers ran the PCR with 60 Vbeta and 13 Jbeta primers. Generated by immunoSEQ multiplex PCR, the TCRdb table keeps only in-frame clones and is missing some. Found here are roughly 52,000 clones, 50% to 70% of them singletons; the top ten hold approximately 12%. The V gene's germline CDR1 is SGHRS and CDR2 YFSETQ. Trimming pared 2 bases from V and 4 bases from J, leaving 4 bases between. This CDR3 has 12 amino acids. Of note for this clone: Its antigen is undetermined.

This clonotype was sampled from a human donor in good health. The chain uses TRBV5-1 and TRBJ1-3; D uncertain. The sequenced sample was PBMCs. The CDR3 spells CASSFEGNTIYF. CDR3 DNA: TGCGCCAGCAGCTTTGAGGGAAACACCATATATTTT.